This TCR beta chain was sequenced during a study of T cells in Graves' hyperthyroidism and ophthalmopathy. TCR beta CDR3 regions were amplified from RNA transcripts. The HTBI primer set served for first-round RT-PCR of the TCR CDR3. TCRdb re-called the multiplex PCR reads through MiXCR, storing one row per CDR3 protein. In the table there are 400,000 to 600,000 distinct CDR3 sequences, around 16% of which are singletons. Ten or more counts support this clonotype. The CDR3 runs to 20 residues. CDR1 is LGHDT and CDR2 is YNNKEL in the germline V gene (reference sequence). V shed 0 bases, J shed 0 bases, and the junction held 8 bases outside the gene matches.

This receptor was obtained from a young woman with Graves' ophthalmopathy. Sequencing input: blood. The gene calls are TRBV3-1 and TRBJ2-1; TRBD2 agrees at 13 bases. CDR3 loop: CASSQDPPTSGRASYNEQFF. The CDR3 DNA follows: TGTGCCAGCAGCCAAGATCCCCCAACTAGCGGGAGGGCCTCCTACAATGAGCAGTTCTTC.